The clone carrying this TCR beta chain was recorded many times. TCR beta CDR3 sequences were amplified from RNA transcripts. The HTBI set primed first-round TCR CDR3 RT-PCR. TCRdb reprocessed the multiplex PCR reads with MiXCR, giving one entry per CDR3 protein. The top ten clones hold more than 3% of a sample with about 610,000 distinct CDR3 sequences, roughly 15% of them seen once. The sample comes from a study of T cells in Graves' hyperthyroidism and ophthalmopathy. With 5 bases clipped from V and 9 bases from J, the junction kept 19 bases outside the gene matches. The CDR3 consists of 15 residues. Germline CDR1 and CDR2: DFQATT and SNEGSKA (reference sequence).

Sequenced material: blood. This sequence joins TRBV20-1 and TRBJ2-7, with TRBD2 matching 7 bases. The source is a woman aged 40 to 50 with Graves' ophthalmopathy. CDR3 DNA sequence: TGCAGTGCTCCAAAACCCGGACTAGAGGTTCGTGTGCAGTACTTC. Protein product: CSAPKPGLEVRVQYF.